Below are 28 T cell receptor beta chains sequenced from a single sample in a study of T-cell reconstitution after alpha-beta-depleted transplantation in children. During its preparation, the TCRbeta library received unique molecular identifiers. TCRdb reprocessed the PCR reads with MiXCR, giving one entry per CDR3 protein. The sample includes more than 200,000 distinct CDR3 sequences, about a quarter of them seen just once. The sequencing here drew on PBMCs, taken before TCRalphabeta/CD19-depleted stem cell transplant. These receptors were obtained from a girl aged 2-10 years with Fanconi anemia, due to receive a stem cell transplant.

The sample holds many counts of this clonotype. In DNA, the CDR3 is TGCAGCGTCCAACAGGGGGCTCGCACAGATACGCAGTATTTT. It codes for CSVQQGARTDTQYF. The chain couples TRBV29-1 to TRBJ2-3; TRBD1 matches 9 bases. Germline loops: CDR1 SQVTM, CDR2 ANQGSEA. Trimming cost V 6 bases and J 1 base; bases outside gene matches: 5. This CDR3 has 14 amino acids.

This clonotype was observed at least ten times. V usage is TRBV13 and J usage is TRBJ2-3, with D perhaps given as TRBD1 or TRBD2 (5 bases each). V gave up 2 bases and J gave up 1 base, with 10 bases separating them. Germline lookup yields CDR1 PRHDT and CDR2 FYEKMQ (reference sequence). This CDR3 comprises 15 residues. CDR3 amino acids: CASSLRDDRTDTQYF. The DNA for the CDR3 is TGTGCCAGCAGCTTAAGGGACGACCGCACAGATACGCAGTATTTT.

This clonotype was seen at least ten times. The V gene is TRBV15, the J gene TRBJ2-1; possible D gene TRBD2, 5 bases. Trimming left V 0 bases short and J 0 bases short, with 12 bases between. The CDR3 covers 17 residues. Germline CDR1 and CDR2: LNHNV and YYDKDF (reference sequence). CDR3 coding DNA: TGTGCCACCAGCAGAGATCTGGAGGAAAGCTCCTACAATGAGCAGTTCTTC. Translation: CATSRDLEESSYNEQFF.

With regard to this clonotype: At one boundary the junction diverges from the germline segment, which might be a read error. The CDR3 DNA reads as TGTGCCAGCAGTTACAGCCTGGACAGGGTGGGGTCCTTC. It codes for CASSYSLDRVGSF. V is TRBV12-3 or TRBV12-4 and J is TRBJ2-7; 8 bases are shared with TRBD1. The CDR3 is 13 amino acids.

The sample holds many counts of this clonotype. The rearrangement joins TRBV7-9 to TRBJ2-1; possibly TRBD2 for D (6 bases). Germline lookup yields CDR1 SEHNR and CDR2 FQNEAQ (reference sequence). V lost 2 bases to trimming and J lost 7 bases, with 9 bases between them. The CDR3 length is 13 residues. CDR3 sequence: CASSLIGRNEQFF. The CDR3 DNA reads TGTGCCAGCAGCTTAATTGGGAGGAATGAGCAGTTCTTC.

In its sample, this clonotype was seen many times. The CDR3 DNA reads TGTGCCAGCAGCATCGGGGGGCCGAGTGGGGCCAACGTCCTGACTTTC. It yields the protein CASSIGGPSGANVLTF. The genes are TRBV12-3 or TRBV12-4 and TRBJ2-6; D is possibly TRBD2 (7 bases). The V and J ends lost 6 bases and 3 bases respectively, with 15 bases between them. The CDR3 totals 16 residues.

This clonotype was found many times. This chain uses TRBV29-1 with TRBJ1-2, with a possible D match to TRBD1 (5 bases). The CDR3 totals 11 residues. V lost 3 bases, J lost 6 bases, and 8 bases lay in between. Germline assignment: CDR1 SQVTM and CDR2 ANQGSEA. In nucleotides, the CDR3 is TGCAGCGTTGACCAGGGCGATGGCTACACCTTC. Protein sequence: CSVDQGDGYTF.

This clonotype was counted many times. The rearrangement uses TRBV20-1 and TRBJ2-4; a possible D gene is TRBD2 (5 bases). V lost 5 bases and J lost 4, with 27 bases in between. Germline-derived CDR1 and CDR2 are DFQATT and SNEGSKA (reference sequence). This CDR3 region has 18 residues. The CDR3 spells CSAPPALAKDFRKNIQYF. The DNA of the CDR3 is TGCAGTGCTCCCCCCGCGTTGGCCAAGGACTTTAGGAAAAACATTCAGTACTTC.

This clonotype was detected many times. The chain employs TRBV29-1 and TRBJ2-5; no firm D call. Trimming took 3 bases from V and 1 from J, leaving 15 bases between them. This CDR3 comprises 15 residues. Germline V gene data show CDR1 as SQVTM and CDR2 as ANQGSEA. This CDR3 is CSVEGWRTFQETQYF. CDR3 nucleotide sequence: TGCAGCGTTGAGGGGTGGCGTACATTCCAAGAGACCCAGTACTTC.

The chain links TRBV20-1 to TRBJ2-1; the D is unclear. The CDR3 has 14 amino acids. The germline V gene encodes CDR1 DFQATT and CDR2 SNEGSKA (reference sequence). The V gene lost 3 bases and the J gene lost 4 bases, with 13 bases spanning the gap. The CDR3 DNA follows: TGCAGTGCTAGCACCCCTCGCGGATACAATGAGCAGTTCTTC. Amino acids: CSASTPRGYNEQFF.

The rearrangement uses TRBV11-3 and TRBJ2-1; 7 bases fit TRBD2. Germline V gene data show CDR1 as SGHNT and CDR2 as YENEEA. CDR3 length: 15 amino acids. V trimming: 1 base; J trimming: 6 bases; junction bases outside the gene matches: 6. The CDR3 DNA reads TGTGCCAGCAGCTTAGGCGGGAGTCGAGGCAATGAGCAGTTCTTC. Translated, it gives CASSLGGSRGNEQFF.

This clonotype was counted between two and nine times. The chain employs TRBV29-1 and TRBJ2-3; 8 positions agree with TRBD1. V lost 6 bases to trimming and J lost 3 bases; unmatched junction nucleotides: 8. This CDR3 spans 14 amino acids. Germline V gene data show CDR1 as SQVTM and CDR2 as ANQGSEA. The CDR3 reads CSVRQGLGTDTQYF. In nucleotides, the CDR3 is TGCAGCGTGAGACAGGGGTTAGGAACAGATACGCAGTATTTT.

This clonotype was detected a few times. The chain couples TRBV20-1 to TRBJ2-1; TRBD2 aligns across 13 bases. The CDR3 extends over 14 amino acids. V lost 1 base to trimming and J lost 11 bases; unmatched junction nucleotides: 5. From germline, CDR1 is DFQATT and CDR2 SNEGSKA (reference sequence). As DNA, the CDR3 is TGCAGTGCTAGAGGGGGACTAGCGGGGCAACAGCAGTTCTTC. It yields the protein CSARGGLAGQQQFF.

This clonotype was detected ten times or more. V and J are TRBV29-1 and TRBJ2-3; no definite D call. Per the germline V gene, CDR1 is SQVTM and CDR2 is ANQGSEA. V shed 6 bases and J shed 6 bases, with 13 bases lying between them. The CDR3 runs 12 residues. CDR3 sequence reads: CSVHRVGDTQYF. The CDR3 nucleotides read TGCAGCGTACATAGGGTGGGGGATACGCAGTATTTT.

This clonotype was found a few times. This chain links TRBV25-1 with TRBJ1-2; no reliable D call. This CDR3 region has 13 residues. Deletions cut 0 bases from V and 0 bases from J, with 2 bases between. Germline lookup yields CDR1 MGHDK and CDR2 SYGVNS. CDR3 sequence: CASSEYSNYGYTF. The CDR3 coding sequence is TGTGCCAGCAGTGAATATTCTAACTATGGCTACACCTTC.

This clonotype was detected many times. The V call is TRBV20-1, the J call TRBJ1-2; 8 positions agree with TRBD1. With 3 bases clipped from V and 13 bases from J, the junction kept 10 bases outside the gene matches. The germline gives CDR1 DFQATT, CDR2 SNEGSKA (reference sequence). The CDR3 is 12 residues long. The CDR3 DNA reads as TGCAGTGCTAGCTCGGTCAGGGGGCTGTTCACCTTC. Its translation is CSASSVRGLFTF.

This clonotype was counted between two and nine times. This rearrangement joins TRBV4-1 to TRBJ2-7, with D maybe TRBD2 (6 bases). V lost 1 base and J lost 3, with 13 bases in between. CDR1 MGHRA and CDR2 YSYEKL come from the germline V gene. The CDR3 has 15 amino acids. The DNA for the CDR3 is TGCGCCAGCAGCCAAGTGCGGGACCCCCTCTACGAGCAGTACTTC. Protein product: CASSQVRDPLYEQYF.

This clonotype appeared many times. The CDR3: CSARDAQGEGYEQYF. The DNA of the CDR3 is TGCAGTGCTAGAGACGCACAGGGGGAAGGCTACGAGCAGTACTTC. The V call is TRBV20-1, the J call TRBJ2-7; the match to TRBD1 covers 8 bases. With 0 bases clipped from V and 3 bases from J, the junction kept 7 bases outside the gene matches. The length of the CDR3 is 15 residues. Germline values: CDR1 DFQATT, CDR2 SNEGSKA (reference sequence).

The V and J genes are TRBV29-1 and TRBJ1-1; 9 bases fit TRBD1. Germline V gene data show CDR1 as SQVTM and CDR2 as ANQGSEA. The V segment lost 2 bases and the J segment 3 bases; nucleotides outside the gene matches: 16. The CDR3 has 18 residues. The CDR3 protein is CSVERDLGPRDRDTEAFF. CDR3 nucleotide sequence: TGCAGCGTTGAACGGGACTTGGGCCCCCGGGACAGGGACACTGAAGCTTTCTTT.

This clonotype occurred many times. The chain uses TRBV29-1 and TRBJ2-2; D is ambiguous. V gave up 6 bases and J gave up 9 bases, with 17 bases separating them. CDR3 size: 13 residues. Germline CDR1 and CDR2: SQVTM and ANQGSEA. CDR3 in amino acids: CSVGGRGHRELFF. CDR3 bases: TGCAGCGTGGGTGGACGTGGGCACAGGGAGCTGTTTTTT.

As DNA, the CDR3 is TGCAGTGCCCAAGACCGGACTAGCGGGAGAGTATCCTACGAGCAGTACTTC. It specifies CSAQDRTSGRVSYEQYF. J is TRBJ2-7 and V is TRBV20-1; TRBD2 matches at 13 bases. Germline V CDR1 and CDR2: DFQATT, SNEGSKA (reference sequence). V shed 6 bases and J 1 base; nucleotides not matched to a gene: 12. The CDR3 spans 17 residues.

The rearrangement joins TRBV6-1 to TRBJ2-1; the match to TRBD2 covers 9 bases. This CDR3 contains 16 residues. CDR1 is MNHNS, CDR2 SASEGT, per germline. V was pared by 6 bases and J by 5 bases, with 11 bases of the junction left unmatched. As DNA, the CDR3 is TGTGCCAGCAGCCTCCTCCCGACTAGCGGCCACAATGAGCAGTTCTTC. As protein: CASSLLPTSGHNEQFF.

There are many counts of this clonotype. This chain links TRBV20-1 with TRBJ1-1; unclear D gene. V lost 0 bases to trimming and J lost 10 bases, with 9 bases between them. Per germline, CDR1 DFQATT and CDR2 SNEGSKA (reference sequence). The CDR3 contains 11 residues. The CDR3 here is CSAREAGRAFF. The CDR3 nucleotides are TGCAGTGCTAGAGAGGCGGGGAGAGCTTTCTTT.

In its sample, this clonotype was seen a few times. In nucleotides, the CDR3 is TGCGCCAGCAGCCCAAGTTTGGGGGGCTTTATGGAGACCCAGTACTTC. Amino acid sequence: CASSPSLGGFMETQYF. The V and J genes are TRBV5-1 and TRBJ2-5, with D possibly being TRBD1 or TRBD2 (6 bases each). The CDR3 length is 16 residues. Germline CDR1 is SGHRS and CDR2 is YFSETQ. Trimming removed 4 bases from V and 5 bases from J, with 21 bases in between.

The chain uses TRBV29-1 and TRBJ2-7; D uncertain. From germline, CDR1 is SQVTM and CDR2 ANQGSEA. This CDR3 region has 12 residues. V dropped 4 bases and J dropped 0 bases, with 7 bases sitting between them. DNA of the CDR3: TGCAGCGTTGTAGAATTCTCCTACGAGCAGTACTTC. This translates into CSVVEFSYEQYF.

This clonotype has ten or more counts. The J gene is TRBJ2-1, the V gene TRBV4-2; no clear D gene. The CDR3 covers 12 residues. The V end lost 3 bases, the J end lost 5 bases, and 5 bases lay between the germline ends. CDR1 is LGHNA and CDR2 is YNFKEQ in the germline V gene. This CDR3 reads CASSQINNEQFF. The DNA of the CDR3 is TGTGCCAGCAGCCAGATTAACAATGAGCAGTTCTTC.

This clonotype was found a few times. V usage is TRBV20-1 and J usage is TRBJ2-7, with 7 bases fitting TRBD2. CDR1 and CDR2 (germline): DFQATT, SNEGSKA (reference sequence). This CDR3 is built from 13 residues. J gave up 2 bases and V 5 bases, and 6 bases lay outside the gene matches. The CDR3 DNA is TGCAGTGCTCCTGCGGGAGTCACCTACGAGCAGTACTTC. It translates to CSAPAGVTYEQYF.

The chain links TRBV10-3 to TRBJ2-5; 12 bases match TRBD2. V lost 3 bases, J lost 1 base, and 12 bases stayed unmatched. This CDR3 comprises 19 residues. The germline V gene has CDR1 ENHRY and CDR2 SYGVKD. This CDR3 reads CAISDPLMTSGGLQETQYF. In DNA, the CDR3 is TGTGCCATCAGTGACCCCCTAATGACTAGCGGGGGACTCCAAGAGACCCAGTACTTC.